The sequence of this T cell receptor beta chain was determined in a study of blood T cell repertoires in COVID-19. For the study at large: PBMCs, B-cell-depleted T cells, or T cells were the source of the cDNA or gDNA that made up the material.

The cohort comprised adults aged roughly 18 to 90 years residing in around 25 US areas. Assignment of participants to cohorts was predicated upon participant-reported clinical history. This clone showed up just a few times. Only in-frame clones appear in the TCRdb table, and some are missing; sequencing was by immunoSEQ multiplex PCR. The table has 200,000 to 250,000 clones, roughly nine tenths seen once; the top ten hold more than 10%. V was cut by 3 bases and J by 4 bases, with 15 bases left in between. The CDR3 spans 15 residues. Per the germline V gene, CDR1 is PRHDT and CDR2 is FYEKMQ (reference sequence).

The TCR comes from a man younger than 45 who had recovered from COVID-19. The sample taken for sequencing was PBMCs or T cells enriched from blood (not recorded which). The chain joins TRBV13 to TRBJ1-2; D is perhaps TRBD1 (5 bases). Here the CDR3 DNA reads TGTGCCAGCAGCTTTCCCCGGGGGGGTAGCTATGGCTACACCTTC. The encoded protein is CASSFPRGGSYGYTF.